Listed below are T cell receptor beta chains from one sample, sequenced in a study of technical replicates of blood from several donors. Sequencing was performed with immunoSEQ multiplex PCR; in TCRdb, only in-frame clones are kept and a portion is missing. The table has tens of thousands of clones, more than 75% seen once; the top ten hold under 6%. Sequencing input: PBMCs. All receptors derive from a human donor in good health. Some clones in this sample may be carry-over from other donors' samples. Both conserved end residues are part of each CDR3.

V gene,CDR3 protein
TRBV9,CASSVDLAEYNEQFF
TRBV6-5,CASRDSGREQYF
TRBV19,CASSGTTRDTLVYEQYF
TRBV9,CASNNLADTQYF
TRBV12-5,CASGPTLTGELFF
TRBV5-8,CASSLKGGSTDTQYF
TRBV14,CASSQDASGRMNTGELFF
TRBV7-8,CASSSGGGLNQPQHF
TRBV9,CASSGTGPEQYF
TRBV19,CASSIIRDRGPFEYGYTF
TRBV18,CASSPQQSRFGGNTQYF
TRBV5-1,CASSGSGLNTGELFF
TRBV10-3,CAIRPDSPYGYTF
TRBV6-5,CASSTEAGNTIYF
TRBV9,CASSPGLAGNEQFF
TRBV5-4,CASSIMTDSPLHF
TRBV9,CASSPLDREAFF
TRBV29-1,CSVVRGAAAFF
TRBV7-2,CASSYSGGGRETQYF
TRBV9,CASSSGGGEQYF
TRBV4-2,CASSQEGRTSTDTQYF
TRBV6-1,CASSEALTGGWKTQYF
TRBV4-1,CASSQEARDSEKLFF
TRBV7-9,CASSTPSGRGAFNEQFF
TRBV30,CAWSRQTKGGYTF
TRBV27,CASYTVPAAYNEQFF
TRBV27,CASSESARVTQYF
TRBV9,CASSVTGGPGAQYF
TRBV7-2,CASSPEGRSSGNTIYF
TRBV6-1,CASSGTVNYGYTF
TRBV1,CTSSQESGPAGGVGELFF
TRBV29-1,CSGSGGGKTQYF
TRBV29-1,CSVFSGRSNEQYF
TRBV7-9,CASSRGLNEKLFF
TRBV5-1,CASSLTENYGYTF
TRBV7-2,CASSTMTSAPDTQYF
TRBV18,CASSPEEASGRKGNEQFF
TRBV2,CASRSGAGLPYEQYF
TRBV7-2,CASSLGTVNYGYTF
TRBV7-2,CASTWDRVTRNIQYF
TRBV19,CASRGGRSGAQFF
TRBV2,CASSGLGGLSEQFF
TRBV7-3,CASSLSPSDTDTQYF
TRBV25-1,CASSAAGFFTNEKLFF
TRBV14,CASSHAGQALNTEAFF
TRBV14,CASSPDRGNTGELFF
TRBV7-9,CASSPGQGVNQPQHF
TRBV10-3,CAISDWAGRPQDTQYF
TRBV28,CASSWTSGGTGELFF
TRBV14,CASSQVLAYRETQYF
TRBV18,CASSPRTGELFF
TRBV2,CASSAGTSERNEQFF
TRBV14,CASSQDLGADRDTQYF
TRBV5-4,CASSADSIEQYF
TRBV9,CASSVGTSGGAGTYNEQFF
TRBV4-1,CASSQDPWGGTEAFF